The source of this T cell receptor beta chain is a study of cytomegalovirus exposure and HLA in healthy donors listed by TCRdb under 2017. Broadly, across the study: According to an earlier analysis of several hundred of the donors, 150 million to 200 million T cells yielded roughly 110 million unique TCR beta sequences and about 300 Gb of sequence data. Every repertoire in the discovery cohort had been generated on one and the same sequencing platform. Of the roughly 410 genotyped donors, less than 85% were placed in the genetic ancestry cluster associated with self-reported Caucasian donors. Among about 360 genotyped donors of the cohort, an average of 235,054 unique TCR beta nucleotide sequences were sequenced per donor, 15% to 20% of them non-productive. To predict cytomegalovirus infection status, the study brought together high-throughput TCR immunosequencing, statistical association of individual TCRs with disease status, and machine learning. Roughly five DR-DQ haplotypes were handled as single units for association and clustering, since linkage in the cohort was strong. To decide whether each TCR beta V gene segment behaved as functional or pseudogenic, an earlier analysis of approximately 600 of the donors relied on high-throughput TCR beta sequencing. Typing coverage differed by locus: A, B, C, DRB1 and DQB1 were typed in about 629-640 donors, DQA1 in 522, DPA1 in some 570, and DPB1 in 400 to 480. Both class I and class II loci were covered by HLA typing, at four-digit resolution. The study profiled the T cell repertoires of about 720 subjects by immunosequencing and related them to cytomegalovirus serostatus. To study patterns of TCR occurrence, a later analysis re-analyzed previously published TCR beta repertoires from hundreds of donors and added high-resolution HLA genotyping. Alongside the repertoire data, information on donor age, sex, ethnicity and CMV serostatus was compiled. An early release covering more than 500 HLA-typed donors comprised roughly 300 gigabases of sequencing data and around 86 million unique TCR sequences. A separate validation cohort of over 95 different subjects was used in addition to the approximately 700-subject first cohort. Genome-wide SNP genotypes for about 60% of the 666 donors were used in a later genetic analysis, which treated that subset as a discovery cohort. The study aimed to test whether signatures of past pathogen exposure could be identified by cataloging public T cell receptors. Rather than drawing on any new phenotypic data, the later analysis identified candidate immune exposures from TCR beta sequences and the way those sequences occurred across donors.

As to this clone: The antigen it binds to is not known. There are no base qualities to consult, and no much larger clone falls within one base.

The cohort consisted of approximately 670 healthy bone marrow donors. Cohort members were all nominally healthy when sampled, although unrecorded immune exposures were likely present. The donor was CMV seronegative and was included in the group of several hundred seronegative cohort members. A peripheral blood sample was collected from each donor, and TCR beta sequencing was performed on peripheral blood mononuclear cells. Genomic DNA was extracted from the blood cell samples with the Qiagen DNeasy Blood Extraction Kit. The CDR3 contains 16 residues, cysteine and phenylalanine counted. CDR3 DNA only is kept here, 48 bases in frame from base 1. CDR1 and CDR2 were assigned from the germline V gene as SNHLY and FYNNEI. The germline ends are 15 bases apart after V is trimmed by 4 bases and J by 0 bases. General study outcomes and caveats: A few of the identified cytomegalovirus-associated TCR beta chains were confirmed in vitro to be specific for cytomegalovirus antigens. Linkage disequilibrium might explain the correlated functional status among segregating V segments, but an unknown experimental factor could not be excluded. Because counts were too low, roughly 17 rarely observed V segments, including chromosome 9 orphons, were left out of the earlier analysis of approximately 580 of the donors. A later analysis found that HLA-associated TCR beta chains were more clonally expanded and had lower generation probabilities than equally common non-associated chains. The only immune exposure information available for the cohort was CMV serostatus. Across donors, most TCR sequences were observed very rarely, whereas some public TCRs were present in many individuals. In a later analysis, TCR association rates were found to vary across HLA loci, with the most associated TCRs seen for DRB1 alleles and the fewest for HLA-C alleles. In this cohort, only TCR beta chains were sequenced, and detectable features were limited by the absence of alpha or paired-chain data. According to the authors, the approach could potentially be generalized to other disease states and immunological phenotypes. When HLA alleles, especially DR and DQ, strongly co-occurred, TCR associations were difficult to assign to individual alleles. In a later genetic analysis, fewer N-insertions in productive TCRs were reported among donors in an Asian-associated ancestry cluster than the roughly 700-donor mean. Several of the top co-occurrence clusters appeared to be linked to parvovirus B19, influenza, CMV and Epstein-Barr virus, according to a later analysis. Because HLA typing was unavailable for some donors at each locus, only the typed subset was used in association tests. Cytomegalovirus status was reported to be diagnosed by the classifier with high specificity and sensitivity in both the original and validation cohorts. A later analysis associated some 17,000 TCR beta sequences with specific HLA alleles at a false discovery rate of 0.05. In a later analysis, most CMV-associated TCR beta chains were found to appear HLA-restricted, with HLA associations seemingly driven largely by CMV exposure. Some IMGT-functional V segments, including TRBV6-2 and TRBV6-3, could not be told apart with the 87-base-pair reads, so those segments were excluded. Sequencing depth was assumed to be roughly uniform across donors in the presence/absence analyses, though that assumption may not hold. Broadly in line with IMGT annotations, most TCR beta V segments showed up in productive rearrangements about 87% or about 30% of the time in an earlier analysis of around 600 of the donors. A total of roughly 160 TCR beta chains were listed by the study as associated with cytomegalovirus. A further reported finding was that TCR beta sequences accurately predicted the HLA-A and HLA-B alleles for most subjects in the first cohort. In a later genetic analysis, a missense DCLRE1C variant was associated with V-gene and J-gene trimming of TCR beta chains, and the association was replicated in an independent cohort. A group of highly shared sequence variants was considered likely to be a technical artifact of the sequencing pipeline.

Library prep was done by the immunoSEQ multiplex PCR assay. The multiplex PCR relied on a mix of 60 forward primers for TCR Vbeta segments and 13 reverse primers for TCR Jbeta segments. A multiplex PCR assay on genomic DNA amplified the CDR3 region of rearranged TCR beta genes. The Illumina HiSeq System was used to sequence the amplified TCR beta libraries as 87-base-pair reads. The authors' analysis ran thus. A later analysis counted 65 million to 90 million unique TCR beta chains across the approximately 700 repertoires, and approximately 11 million of these chains were shared by at least two donors. A nearest-neighbor algorithm error-corrected the raw reads and collapsed the reads into unique sequences, merging closely related sequences to remove PCR and sequencing errors. V, D and J gene segments were assigned by aligning CDR3 sequences to IMGT reference sequences. For a sequence to be retained, at least a six-nucleotide match to both a V gene segment and a J gene segment was required. Rearrangements were called productive when the CDR3 lacked stop codons and stayed in frame with V and J; all others were non-productive. Following IMGT convention, CDR3 was defined as the stretch from the second conserved V-encoded cysteine to the conserved J-encoded phenylalanine. In an earlier analysis of around 640 of the donors, sequences lacking an unambiguous match to a single V gene segment were excluded. An earlier analysis of several hundred of the donors classified V segments as functional when productive rearrangements were above 56.7% and as segregating when the standard deviation between donors was above 5%. A statistical classification framework was developed to diagnose cytomegalovirus status using the catalog of TCR beta chain sequences. In a later analysis, TCR nucleotide sequences were compared against IMGT/GENE-DB human TR gene sequences so that V and J genes could be assigned. A later analysis assigned CDR3 sequences and most-parsimonious VDJ recombination scenarios with the TCRdist pipeline. In a later analysis, every TCR beta chain was defined by the combination of its CDR3 amino acid sequence and its V-gene family, and reads without a unique V-gene family were dropped. In a later analysis, fewer than 600 highly shared, low-generation-probability nucleotide sequences were removed to address suspected cross-contamination and a sequencing artifact. In a later analysis, a clonal expansion index for each public chain was calculated from normalized within-repertoire ranks of inferred template counts. A later analysis computed generation probabilities with a VDJ recombination model fitted to out-of-frame rearrangements, and checked the results against IGoR. A later analysis scored TCR-TCR, TCR-HLA and TCR-CMV co-occurrence with hypergeometric tests, applying a repertoire-size bias correction to TCR pairs. In a later analysis, false discovery rates were estimated by permuting HLA or CMV assignments 20 times. In a later analysis, co-occurring TCRs were grouped using DBSCAN, and TCRdist sequence similarity was added for clustering within HLA-allele-positive subsets. Co-occurrence clustering excluded repertoires with fewer than 30,000 or more than 120,000 public chains, plus five with anomalous nucleotide sharing. TCRdb took this table from immuneACCESS and kept in-frame rearrangements with V and J called. Such tables lack part of the clones; where checked against another copy, unresolved V genes explain under half of the gap, and the rest is unexplained. D and trimming were read from the DNA, whereas the V and J calls and clone size are those reported in that table. The sample has hundreds of thousands of clones on record, roughly 89% of them singletons. The ten largest clones take up roughly 2.1% of the sample.

The chain couples TRBV2 to TRBJ1-1; the D gene cannot be resolved reliably. The TCR originated in a woman between 18 and 30 years old in good health and CMV-seronegative. Sequenced input: PBMCs. CDR3 sequence: CASSGQLTGMNTEAFF. The nucleotide sequence is TGTGCCAGCAGTGGCCAGTTGACGGGAATGAACACTGAAGCTTTCTTT.